The 2 T cell receptor beta chains in this list originate from one sample, sequenced in a study of OX40 agonist ivuxolimab in advanced cancers. Measured with immunoSEQ multiplex PCR; TCRdb has only the in-frame clones, and not every one. The sample holds fewer than 45,000 clones, 70% to 90% seen once. The material sequenced was CD4+ or CD8+ T cells sorted from blood, taken in a trial of the OX40 agonist ivuxolimab. These receptors originate from an adult with an advanced solid tumor such as melanoma, head and neck, liver or kidney cancer.

The chain carries TRBV6-6 and TRBJ2-7, with D possibly TRBD2 on 7 matching bases. V lost 0 bases to trimming and J lost 2 bases, with 11 bases between them. The CDR3 has 15 amino acids. Germline lookup yields CDR1 MNHNY and CDR2 SVGAGI (reference sequence). CDR3 amino acids: CASSYSGGQTYEQYF. DNA for the CDR3: TGTGCCAGCAGTTACTCGGGGGGGCAAACCTACGAGCAGTACTTC.

The V gene is TRBV6-5, the J gene TRBJ1-4; tentative D call: TRBD1 (5 bases). Germline CDR1 and CDR2: MNHEY and SVGAGI. This CDR3 comprises 15 residues. V was trimmed by 2 bases and J by 0 bases, leaving 7 bases between them. CDR3: CASSYGGATNEKLFF. DNA for the CDR3: TGTGCCAGCAGTTACGGGGGGGCAACTAATGAAAAACTGTTTTTT.